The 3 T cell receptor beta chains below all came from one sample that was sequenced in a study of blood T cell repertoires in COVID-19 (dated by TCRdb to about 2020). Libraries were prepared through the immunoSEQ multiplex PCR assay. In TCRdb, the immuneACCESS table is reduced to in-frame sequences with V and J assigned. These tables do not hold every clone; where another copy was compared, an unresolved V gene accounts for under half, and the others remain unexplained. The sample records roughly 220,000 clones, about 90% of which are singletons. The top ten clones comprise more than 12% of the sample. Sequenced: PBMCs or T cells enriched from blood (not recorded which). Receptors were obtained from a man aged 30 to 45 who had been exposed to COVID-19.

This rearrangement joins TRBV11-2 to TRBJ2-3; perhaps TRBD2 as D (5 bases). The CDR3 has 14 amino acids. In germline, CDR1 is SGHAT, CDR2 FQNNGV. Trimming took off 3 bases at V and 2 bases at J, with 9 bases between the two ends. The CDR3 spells CASSFGLVTDTQYF. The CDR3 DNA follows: TGTGCCAGCAGCTTCGGACTTGTCACAGATACGCAGTATTTT.

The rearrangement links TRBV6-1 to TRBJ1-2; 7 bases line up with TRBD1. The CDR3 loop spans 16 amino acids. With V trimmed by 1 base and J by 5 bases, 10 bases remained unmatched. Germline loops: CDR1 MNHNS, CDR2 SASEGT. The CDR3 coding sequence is TGTGCCAGCAGTGAAGGGAGGGGACAGTTGACTTATGGCTACACCTTC. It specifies CASSEGRGQLTYGYTF.

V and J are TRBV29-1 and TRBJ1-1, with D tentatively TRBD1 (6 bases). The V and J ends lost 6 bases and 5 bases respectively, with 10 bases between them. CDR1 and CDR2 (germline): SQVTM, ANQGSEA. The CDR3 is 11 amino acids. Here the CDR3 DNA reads TGCAGCGTAGGGGGTCGGACTGAAGCTTTCTTT. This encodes CSVGGRTEAFF.